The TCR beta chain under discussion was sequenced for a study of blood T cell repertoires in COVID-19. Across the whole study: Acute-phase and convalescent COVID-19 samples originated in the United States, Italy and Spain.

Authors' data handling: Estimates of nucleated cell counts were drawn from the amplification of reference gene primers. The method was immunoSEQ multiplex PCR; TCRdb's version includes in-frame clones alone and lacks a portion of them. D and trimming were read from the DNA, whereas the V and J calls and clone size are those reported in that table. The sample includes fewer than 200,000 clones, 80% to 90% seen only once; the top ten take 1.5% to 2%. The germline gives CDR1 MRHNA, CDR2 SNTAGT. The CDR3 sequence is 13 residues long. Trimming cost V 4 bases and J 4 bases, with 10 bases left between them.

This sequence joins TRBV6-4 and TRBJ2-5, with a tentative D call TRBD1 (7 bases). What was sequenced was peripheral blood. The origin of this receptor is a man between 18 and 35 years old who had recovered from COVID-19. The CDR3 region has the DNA TGTGCCAGCAGTGCCCAGGGGGGAGAGACCCAGTACTTC. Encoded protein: CASSAQGGETQYF.